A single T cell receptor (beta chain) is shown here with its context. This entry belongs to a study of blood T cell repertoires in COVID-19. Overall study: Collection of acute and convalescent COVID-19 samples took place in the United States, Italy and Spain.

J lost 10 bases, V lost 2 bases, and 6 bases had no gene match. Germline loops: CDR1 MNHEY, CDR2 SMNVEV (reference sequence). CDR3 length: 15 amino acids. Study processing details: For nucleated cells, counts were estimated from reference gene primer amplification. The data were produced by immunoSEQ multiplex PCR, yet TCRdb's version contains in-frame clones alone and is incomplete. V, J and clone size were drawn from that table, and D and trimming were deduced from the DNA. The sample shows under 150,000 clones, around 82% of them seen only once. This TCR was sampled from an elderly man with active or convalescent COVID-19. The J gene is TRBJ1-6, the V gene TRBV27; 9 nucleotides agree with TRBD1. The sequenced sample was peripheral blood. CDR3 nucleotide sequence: TGTGCCAGCAGTTTAGCGGACAGGGGCGGCTCACCCCTCCACTTT. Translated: CASSLADRGGSPLHF.